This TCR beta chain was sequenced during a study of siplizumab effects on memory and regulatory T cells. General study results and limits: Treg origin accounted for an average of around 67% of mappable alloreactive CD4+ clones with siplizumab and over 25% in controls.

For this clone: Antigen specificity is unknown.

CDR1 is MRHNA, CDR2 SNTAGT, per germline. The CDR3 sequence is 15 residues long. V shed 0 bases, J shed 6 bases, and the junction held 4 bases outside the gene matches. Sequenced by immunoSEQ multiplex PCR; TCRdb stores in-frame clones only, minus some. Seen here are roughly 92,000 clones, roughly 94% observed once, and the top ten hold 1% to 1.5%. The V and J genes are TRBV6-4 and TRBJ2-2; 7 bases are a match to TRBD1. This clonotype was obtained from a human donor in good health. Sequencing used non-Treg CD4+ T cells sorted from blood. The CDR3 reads CASSDSTGRAGELFF. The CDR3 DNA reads TGTGCCAGCAGTGACTCGACAGGGAGAGCCGGGGAGCTGTTTTTT.